Shown below are 9 T cell receptor beta chains from a single sample sequenced in a study of post-analysis software for immune sequencing data. Regarding the study as a whole: The study found TRBV5-6, TRBV5-1 and TRBV20-1 among five TRBV segments more frequent in patients than controls.

No antigen has been assigned to these receptors. Libraries were made from TCR beta cDNA, and they carried unique molecular identifiers. TCRdb reprocessed the PCR reads with MiXCR, giving one entry per CDR3 protein. The sample shows about half a million distinct CDR3 sequences, around 34% of them seen only once. The specimen sequenced was blood. The receptors stem from a girl between 2 and 17 years old with multiple sclerosis.

In regard to this clonotype: Germline is not matched at one junction end, which may reflect a read error. The V gene is TRBV5-1, the J gene TRBJ1-4; tentative D call: TRBD1 (5 bases). The CDR3 is 15 amino acids. The germline gives CDR1 SGHRS, CDR2 YFSETQ. The CDR3 bases are TGCGTCAGCAGCTCGACGGCAGGGAGTAATGAAAAACTGTTTTTT. It specifies CVSSSTAGSNEKLFF.

This sequence joins TRBV4-1 and TRBJ1-1; D possibly corresponds to TRBD1 (5 bases). The CDR3 consists of 17 residues. CDR1 and CDR2 from the germline V gene are MGHRA and YSYEKL. V lost 5 bases to trimming and J lost 2 bases, with 21 bases between them. CDR3 DNA sequence: TGCGCCAGCAGCTCGCCGAGGGACTCGGAGATAAACACTGAAGCTTTCTTT. Translating gives CASSSPRDSEINTEAFF.

In this sample, this clonotype turned up many times. V gene TRBV20-1 combines with J gene TRBJ2-3; 14 nucleotides agree with TRBD2. CDR1 and CDR2 (germline): DFQATT, SNEGSKA (reference sequence). This CDR3 is built from 17 residues. Germline trimming cut 6 bases from V and 4 bases from J; bases unmatched to any gene: 12. The CDR3 spells CSAVLGLAGEWADTQYF. CDR3 in DNA: TGCAGTGCGGTCTTGGGACTAGCGGGGGAGTGGGCAGATACGCAGTATTTT.

This clonotype is a singleton in its sample. This chain links TRBV15 with TRBJ1-6; D may be TRBD1 (5 bases). The V gene's germline CDR1 is LNHNV and CDR2 YYDKDF (reference sequence). This CDR3 has 16 amino acids. Trimming pared 1 base from V and 7 bases from J, leaving 14 bases between. In nucleotides, the CDR3 is TGTGCCACCAGCAGAGTGATCGGACGGGGGAATTCACCCCTCCACTTT. It yields the protein CATSRVIGRGNSPLHF.

The genes are TRBV18 and TRBJ1-3; unclear D gene. Per the germline V gene, CDR1 is KGHSH and CDR2 is LQKENI. CDR3 length: 15 amino acids. Trimming left V 0 bases short and J 0 bases short, with 6 bases between. CDR3 in amino acids: CASSPPSNSGNTIYF. CDR3 DNA: TGTGCCAGCTCACCACCGTCCAACTCTGGAAACACCATATATTTT.

The V call is TRBV3-1, the J call TRBJ1-4, with 7 bases lining up with TRBD1. Trimming removed 0 bases from V and 7 bases from J; junction bases left unmatched: 14. This CDR3 is built from 18 residues. Germline values: CDR1 LGHDT, CDR2 YNNKEL (reference sequence). As DNA, the CDR3 is TGTGCCAGCAGCCAAGAATTTCGCTTGCGACAGGGCCGTGAAAAACTGTTTTTT. As protein: CASSQEFRLRQGREKLFF.

This clonotype has just a few counts. V gene TRBV7-9 combines with J gene TRBJ1-2, with 8 bases lining up with TRBD1. V trimming: 3 bases; J trimming: 5 bases; junction bases outside the gene matches: 5. CDR3 length: 14 residues. Per germline, CDR1 SEHNR and CDR2 FQNEAQ (reference sequence). DNA of the CDR3: TGTGCCAGCAGCTTTTCGACAGGGGCTTATGGCTACACCTTC. The encoded protein is CASSFSTGAYGYTF.

This clonotype was detected only a few times. This chain connects TRBV5-4 to TRBJ1-6; D is perhaps TRBD1 (5 bases). V shed 3 bases and J shed 9 bases, with 16 bases lying between them. CDR3 length: 15 amino acids. Per the germline V gene, CDR1 is SGHNT and CDR2 is YYREEE (reference sequence). In DNA, the CDR3 is TGTGCCAGCAGCTACGCCACGGGGGAGAGTTCACCCCTCCACTTT. Amino acid sequence: CASSYATGESSPLHF.

This chain links TRBV5-1 with TRBJ1-1; D is unclear. This CDR3 is 15 amino acids long. CDR1 and CDR2 (germline): SGHRS, YFSETQ. Trimming removed 2 bases from V and 6 bases from J, with 17 bases in between. CDR3 loop: CASSFLADKGAEAFF. Written as DNA, the CDR3 is TGCGCCAGCAGCTTTCTCGCAGACAAAGGAGCTGAAGCTTTCTTT.